This T cell receptor (beta chain) was captured in a study of blood T cell repertoires in COVID-19. About the research overall: In each case, the material was cDNA or gDNA derived from T cells, B-cell-depleted T cells, or PBMCs.

Germline V CDR1 and CDR2: SGHRS, YFSETQ. V shed 4 bases and J 5 bases; nucleotides not matched to a gene: 7. The CDR3 loop spans 16 amino acids. Source study methods: Quantification of nucleated cells was approximated via reference gene primer amplification. The assay was immunoSEQ multiplex PCR, and TCRdb's table has in-frame clones only and misses some. The V and J calls and clone size come from that table; D and trimming were worked out from the DNA. This sample has fewer than 400,000 clones, with more than 75% found just once. Enrolled through a virtual design, the participants were between roughly 18 and 100 years of age and came from under 30 US areas.

The source is a man aged 25 to 40 who had recovered from COVID-19. The specimen was PBMCs or T cells enriched from blood (not recorded which). The rearrangement joins TRBV5-1 to TRBJ2-1, with 12 positions matching TRBD2. For the CDR3, the DNA is TGCGCCAGCAGCCCAAGACTAGCGGGAGTCAACAATGAGCAGTTCTTC. It is translated as CASSPRLAGVNNEQFF.